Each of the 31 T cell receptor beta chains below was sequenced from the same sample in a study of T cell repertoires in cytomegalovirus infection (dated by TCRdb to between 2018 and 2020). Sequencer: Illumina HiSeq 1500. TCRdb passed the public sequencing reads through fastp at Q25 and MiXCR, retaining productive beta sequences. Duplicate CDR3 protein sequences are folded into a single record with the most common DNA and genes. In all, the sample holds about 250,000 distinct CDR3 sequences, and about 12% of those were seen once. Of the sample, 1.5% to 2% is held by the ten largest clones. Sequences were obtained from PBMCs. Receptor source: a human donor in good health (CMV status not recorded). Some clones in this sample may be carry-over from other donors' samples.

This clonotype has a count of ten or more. Written as DNA, the CDR3 is TGTGCCAGCAGTTCCAGCGAAAACACCATATATTTT. Protein sequence: CASSSSENTIYF. The V call is TRBV28, the J call TRBJ1-3; D gene ambiguous. V shed 4 bases and J shed 6 bases, with 7 bases lying between them. CDR3 length: 12 residues. CDR1 and CDR2 (germline): MDHEN, SYDVKM.

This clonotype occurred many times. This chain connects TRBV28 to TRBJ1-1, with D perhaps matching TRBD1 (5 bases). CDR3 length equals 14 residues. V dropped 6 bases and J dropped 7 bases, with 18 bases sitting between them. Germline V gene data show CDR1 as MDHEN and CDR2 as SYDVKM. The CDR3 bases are TGTGCCAGCAGAGACACCGGGACTCTCGATGAAGCTTTCTTT. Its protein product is CASRDTGTLDEAFF. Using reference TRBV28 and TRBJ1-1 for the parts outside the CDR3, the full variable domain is DVKVTQSSRYLVKRTGEKVFLECVQDMDHENMFWYRQDPGLGLRLIYFSYDVKMKEKGDIPEGYSVSREKKERFSLILESASTNQTSMYLCASRDTGTLDEAFFGQGTRLTVV.

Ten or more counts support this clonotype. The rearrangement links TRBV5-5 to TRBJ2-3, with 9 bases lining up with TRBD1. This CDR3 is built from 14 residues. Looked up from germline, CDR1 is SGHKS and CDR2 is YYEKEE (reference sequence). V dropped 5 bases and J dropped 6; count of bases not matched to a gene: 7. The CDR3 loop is CASSTGGRGDTQYF. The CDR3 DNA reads TGTGCCAGCAGTACAGGGGGCAGGGGCGATACGCAGTATTTT.

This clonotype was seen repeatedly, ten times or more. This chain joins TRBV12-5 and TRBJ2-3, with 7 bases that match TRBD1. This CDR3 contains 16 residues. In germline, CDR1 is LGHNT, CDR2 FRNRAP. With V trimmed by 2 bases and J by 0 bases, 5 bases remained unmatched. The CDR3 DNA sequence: TGTGCTAGTGGTTTGAAGGACAGGTCTAGCACAGATACGCAGTATTTT. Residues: CASGLKDRSSTDTQYF.

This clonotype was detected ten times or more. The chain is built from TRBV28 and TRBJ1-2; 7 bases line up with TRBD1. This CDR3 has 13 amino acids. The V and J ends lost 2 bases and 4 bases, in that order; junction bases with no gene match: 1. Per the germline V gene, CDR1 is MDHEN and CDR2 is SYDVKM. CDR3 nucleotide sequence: TGTGCCAGCAGTTTAAGGACAGGCTATGGCTACACCTTC. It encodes CASSLRTGYGYTF.

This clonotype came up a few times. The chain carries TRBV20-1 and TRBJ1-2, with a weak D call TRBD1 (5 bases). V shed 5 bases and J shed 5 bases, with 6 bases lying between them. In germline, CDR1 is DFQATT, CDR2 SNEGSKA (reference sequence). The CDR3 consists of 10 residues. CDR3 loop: CSAEGYGYTF. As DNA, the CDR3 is TGCAGTGCTGAGGGGTATGGCTACACCTTC.

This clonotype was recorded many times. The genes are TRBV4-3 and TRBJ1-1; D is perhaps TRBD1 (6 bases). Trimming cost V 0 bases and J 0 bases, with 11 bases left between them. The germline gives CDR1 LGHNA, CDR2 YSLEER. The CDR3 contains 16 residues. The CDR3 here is CASSQDPTGLNTEAFF. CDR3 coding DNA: TGCGCCAGCAGCCAAGATCCGACAGGATTGAACACTGAAGCTTTCTTT.

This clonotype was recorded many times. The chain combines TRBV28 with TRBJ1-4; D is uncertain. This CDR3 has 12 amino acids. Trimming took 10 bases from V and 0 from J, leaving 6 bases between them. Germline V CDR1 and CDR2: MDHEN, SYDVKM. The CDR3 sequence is CATKSTNEKLFF. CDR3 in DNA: TGTGCCACCAAGTCAACTAATGAAAAACTGTTTTTT.

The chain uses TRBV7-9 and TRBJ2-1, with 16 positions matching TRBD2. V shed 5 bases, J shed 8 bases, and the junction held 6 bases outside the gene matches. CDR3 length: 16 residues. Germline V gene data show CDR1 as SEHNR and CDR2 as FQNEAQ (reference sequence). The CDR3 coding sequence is TGTGCCAGCAGCCTAGGGACTAGCGGGAGGGCCGATGAGCAGTTCTTC. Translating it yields CASSLGTSGRADEQFF.

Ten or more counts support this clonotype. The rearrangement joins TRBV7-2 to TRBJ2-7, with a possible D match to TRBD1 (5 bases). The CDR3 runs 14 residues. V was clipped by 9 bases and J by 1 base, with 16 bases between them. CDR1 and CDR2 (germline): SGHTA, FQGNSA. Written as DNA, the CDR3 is TGTGCCAGTGCCAGGACACAGCTTTCCTACGAGCAGTACTTC. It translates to CASARTQLSYEQYF.

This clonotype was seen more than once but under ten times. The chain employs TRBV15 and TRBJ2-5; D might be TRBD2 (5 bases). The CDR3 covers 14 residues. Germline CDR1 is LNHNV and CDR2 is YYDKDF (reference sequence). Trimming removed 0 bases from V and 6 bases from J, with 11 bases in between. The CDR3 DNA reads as TGTGCCACCAGCAGAGATTTGAGGGAGAAGACCCAGTACTTC. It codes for CATSRDLREKTQYF.

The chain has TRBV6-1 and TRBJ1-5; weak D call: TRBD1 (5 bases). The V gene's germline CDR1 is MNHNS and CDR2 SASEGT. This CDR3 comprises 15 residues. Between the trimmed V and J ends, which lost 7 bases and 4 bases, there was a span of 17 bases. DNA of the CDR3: TGTGCCAGCACCCCCCCGGGGGGGGGGAATCAGCCCCAGCATTTT. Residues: CASTPPGGGNQPQHF.

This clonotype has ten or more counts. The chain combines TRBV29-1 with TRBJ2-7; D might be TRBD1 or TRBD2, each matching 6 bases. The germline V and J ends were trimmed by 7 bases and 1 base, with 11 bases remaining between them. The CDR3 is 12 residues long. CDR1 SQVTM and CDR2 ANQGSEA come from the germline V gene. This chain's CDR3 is CSARGASYEQYF. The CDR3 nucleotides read TGCAGCGCTAGGGGGGCTTCCTACGAGCAGTACTTC.

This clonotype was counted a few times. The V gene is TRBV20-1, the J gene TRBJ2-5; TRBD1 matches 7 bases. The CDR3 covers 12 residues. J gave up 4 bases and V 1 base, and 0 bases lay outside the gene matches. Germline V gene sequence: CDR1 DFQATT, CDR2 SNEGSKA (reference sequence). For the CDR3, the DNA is TGCAGTGCTAGAGCAGGGGGAGAGACCCAGTACTTC. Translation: CSARAGGETQYF.

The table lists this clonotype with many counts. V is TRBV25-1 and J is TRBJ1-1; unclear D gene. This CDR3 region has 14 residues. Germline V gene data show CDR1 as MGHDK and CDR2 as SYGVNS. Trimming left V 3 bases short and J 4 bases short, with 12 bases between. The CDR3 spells CASSEASPRTEAFF. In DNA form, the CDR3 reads TGTGCCAGCAGTGAGGCCTCCCCGCGCACTGAAGCTTTCTTT.

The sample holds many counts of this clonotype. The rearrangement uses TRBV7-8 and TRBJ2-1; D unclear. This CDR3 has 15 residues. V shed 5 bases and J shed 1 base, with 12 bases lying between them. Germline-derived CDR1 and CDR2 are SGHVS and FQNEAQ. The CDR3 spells CASSDSDLSYNEQFF. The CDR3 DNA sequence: TGTGCCAGCAGCGACTCCGACTTGTCCTACAATGAGCAGTTCTTC.

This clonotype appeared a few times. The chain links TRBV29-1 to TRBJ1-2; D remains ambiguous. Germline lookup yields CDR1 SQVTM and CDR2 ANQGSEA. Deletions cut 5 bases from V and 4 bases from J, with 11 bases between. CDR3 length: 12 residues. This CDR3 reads CSVPDGSYGYTF. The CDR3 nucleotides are TGCAGCGTTCCCGACGGAAGCTATGGCTACACCTTC.

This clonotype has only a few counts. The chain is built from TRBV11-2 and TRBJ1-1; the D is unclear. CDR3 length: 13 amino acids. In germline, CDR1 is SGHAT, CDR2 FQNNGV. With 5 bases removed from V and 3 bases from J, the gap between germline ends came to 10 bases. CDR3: CASSNGLDTEAFF. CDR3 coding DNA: TGTGCCAGCAGCAACGGATTGGACACTGAAGCTTTCTTT.

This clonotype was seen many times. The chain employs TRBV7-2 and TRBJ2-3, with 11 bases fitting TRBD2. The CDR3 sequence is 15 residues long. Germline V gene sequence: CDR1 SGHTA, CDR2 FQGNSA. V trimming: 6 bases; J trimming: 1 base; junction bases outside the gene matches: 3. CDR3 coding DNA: TGTGCCAGCAGTACTAGCGGGAGTGGCACAGATACGCAGTATTTT. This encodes CASSTSGSGTDTQYF.

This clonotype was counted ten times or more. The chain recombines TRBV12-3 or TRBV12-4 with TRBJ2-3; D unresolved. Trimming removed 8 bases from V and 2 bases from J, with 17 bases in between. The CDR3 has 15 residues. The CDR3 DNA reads TGTGCCAGCTCCACTCGGCCTCAGAACACAGATACGCAGTATTTT. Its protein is CASSTRPQNTDTQYF.

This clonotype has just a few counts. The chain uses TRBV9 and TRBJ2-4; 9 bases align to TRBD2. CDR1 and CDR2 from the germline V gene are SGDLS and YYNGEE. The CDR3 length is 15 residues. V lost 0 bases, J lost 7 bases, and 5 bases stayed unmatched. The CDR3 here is CASSVVSGGWNIQYF. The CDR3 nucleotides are TGTGCCAGCAGCGTAGTTAGCGGGGGTTGGAACATTCAGTACTTC.

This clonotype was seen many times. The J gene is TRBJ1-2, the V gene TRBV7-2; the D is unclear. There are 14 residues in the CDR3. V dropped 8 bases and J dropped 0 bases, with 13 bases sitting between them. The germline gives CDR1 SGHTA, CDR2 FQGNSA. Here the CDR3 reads CASSSFSPNYGYTF. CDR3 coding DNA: TGTGCCAGCTCCAGTTTCAGCCCTAACTATGGCTACACCTTC.

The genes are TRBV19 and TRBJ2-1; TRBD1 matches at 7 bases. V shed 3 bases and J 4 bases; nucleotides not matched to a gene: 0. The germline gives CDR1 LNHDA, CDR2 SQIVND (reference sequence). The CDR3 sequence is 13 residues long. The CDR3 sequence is CASSMGQYNEQFF. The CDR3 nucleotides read TGTGCCAGTAGTATGGGACAGTACAATGAGCAGTTCTTC.

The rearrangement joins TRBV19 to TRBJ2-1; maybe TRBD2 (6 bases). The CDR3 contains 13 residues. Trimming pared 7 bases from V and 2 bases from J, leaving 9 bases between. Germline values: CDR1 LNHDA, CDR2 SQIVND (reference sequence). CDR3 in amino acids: CASTTGAYNEQFF. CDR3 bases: TGTGCCAGTACTACGGGGGCCTACAATGAGCAGTTCTTC.

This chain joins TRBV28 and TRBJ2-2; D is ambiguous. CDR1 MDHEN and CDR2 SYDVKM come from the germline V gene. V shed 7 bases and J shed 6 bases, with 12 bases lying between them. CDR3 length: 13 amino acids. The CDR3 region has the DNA TGTGCCAGCACCCGACCGGCATCCGGGGAGCTGTTTTTT. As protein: CASTRPASGELFF.

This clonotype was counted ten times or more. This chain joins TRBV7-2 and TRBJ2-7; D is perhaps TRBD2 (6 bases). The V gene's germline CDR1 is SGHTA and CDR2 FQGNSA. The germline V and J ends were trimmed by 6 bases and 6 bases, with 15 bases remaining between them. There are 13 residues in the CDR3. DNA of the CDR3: TGTGCCAGCAGTGGGGGACTCCATGGCGAGCAGTACTTC. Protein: CASSGGLHGEQYF.

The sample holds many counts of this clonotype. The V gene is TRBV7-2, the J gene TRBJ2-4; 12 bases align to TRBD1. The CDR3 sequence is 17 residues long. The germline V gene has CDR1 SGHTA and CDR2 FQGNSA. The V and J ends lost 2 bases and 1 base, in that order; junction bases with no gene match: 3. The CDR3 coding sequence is TGTGCCAGCAGCTTAAGGGACAGGGGGCCGGCCAAAAACATTCAGTACTTC. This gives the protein CASSLRDRGPAKNIQYF.

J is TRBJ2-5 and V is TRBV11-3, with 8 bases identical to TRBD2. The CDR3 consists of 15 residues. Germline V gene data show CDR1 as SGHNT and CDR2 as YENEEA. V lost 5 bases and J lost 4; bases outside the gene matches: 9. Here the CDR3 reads CASSVLSGGGETQYF. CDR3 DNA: TGTGCCAGCAGCGTTCTTTCGGGAGGGGGAGAGACCCAGTACTTC. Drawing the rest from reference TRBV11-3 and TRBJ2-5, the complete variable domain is EAGVVQSPRYKIIEKKQPVAFWCNPISGHNTLYWYLQNLGQGPELLIRYENEEAVDDSQLPKDRFSAERLKGVDSTLKIQPAELGDSAVYLCASSVLSGGGETQYFGPGTRLLVL.

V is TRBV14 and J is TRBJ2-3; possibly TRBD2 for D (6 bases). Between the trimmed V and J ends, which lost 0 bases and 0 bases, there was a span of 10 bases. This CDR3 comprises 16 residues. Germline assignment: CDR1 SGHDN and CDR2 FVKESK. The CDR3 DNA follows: TGTGCCAGCAGCCAAGAGGGGGGAGTAAGCACAGATACGCAGTATTTT. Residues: CASSQEGGVSTDTQYF.

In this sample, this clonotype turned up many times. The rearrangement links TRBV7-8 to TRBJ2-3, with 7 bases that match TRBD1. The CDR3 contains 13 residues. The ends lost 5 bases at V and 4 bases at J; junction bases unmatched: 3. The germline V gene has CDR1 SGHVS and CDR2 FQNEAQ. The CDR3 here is CASSPGTADTQYF. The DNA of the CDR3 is TGTGCCAGCAGCCCCGGGACAGCAGATACGCAGTATTTT.

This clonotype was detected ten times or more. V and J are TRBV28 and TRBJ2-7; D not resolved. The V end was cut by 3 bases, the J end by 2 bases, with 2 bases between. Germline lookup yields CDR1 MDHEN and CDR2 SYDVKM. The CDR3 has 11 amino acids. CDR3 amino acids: CASSFAYEQYF. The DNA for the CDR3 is TGTGCCAGCAGTTTTGCCTACGAGCAGTACTTC.